This is a list of T cell receptor beta chains from one sample in a study of control samples from healthy donors and cancer patients. Profiling relied on immunoSEQ multiplex PCR, and the TCRdb table lists in-frame clones only, not all of them. The sample has roughly 130,000 clones, just under 95% seen once. Sequenced: blood. The receptor set was obtained from a man aged 25-45 years in good health. Both conserved end residues are part of each CDR3. D genes are given only for firm matches. Not all rows give a size; the values are once, few, many and, for expanded clones, a class.

j_call clone_size d_call v_call cdr3_length cdr3_nt cdr3_aa
TRBJ2-1 once - TRBV6-2/TRBV6-3 15 TGTGCCAGCAGTTCCCGGGACTCCGGTCAAAATGAGCAGTTCTTC CASSSRDSGQNEQFF
TRBJ2-7 many TRBD2 TRBV20-1 14 TGCAGTGCTAGTCGCGGGACTAGCGGTTACGAGCAGTACTTC CSASRGTSGYEQYF
TRBJ1-2 - TRBD1 TRBV29-1 12 TGCAGCGTCCAGGGGGCGCGGGATGGCTACACCTTC CSVQGARDGYTF
TRBJ2-7 - - TRBV18 13 TGTGCCAGCTCACCACGGGACATACGAGAGCAGTACTTC CASSPRDIREQYF
TRBJ1-1 - TRBD1 TRBV6-5 14 TGTGCCAGCAGCTTGGGACAGAGGAACACTGAAGCTTTCTTT CASSLGQRNTEAFF
TRBJ2-5 - - TRBV7-2 14 TGTGCCAGCTCGCTTGGCGGATCAAAAGAGACCCAGTACTTC CASSLGGSKETQYF
TRBJ1-5 once - TRBV10-1 16 TGCGCCAGCAGTGAAGTGATACAGCCAGAGGATCAGCCCCAGCATTTT CASSEVIQPEDQPQHF
TRBJ1-2 - TRBD1 TRBV24-1 13 TGTGCCACCAGTGACCGGACAGGGAGGAGGCACACCTTC CATSDRTGRRHTF
TRBJ2-7 - - TRBV27 13 TGTGCCAGCTCGTGGGACGGGACCTACGAGCAGTACTTC CASSWDGTYEQYF
TRBJ2-7 - - TRBV6-5 15 TGTGCCAGCAGTTACTCGTGGGCGGAAACCTACGAGCAGTACTTC CASSYSWAETYEQYF
TRBJ1-6 - - TRBV10-3 15 TGTGCCATCAGTGAGGGGAGCTCCTATAATTCACCCCTCCACTTT CAISEGSSYNSPLHF
TRBJ1-5 - - TRBV27 15 TGTGCCAGCAGTTTATTGGCGGATAGCAATCAGCCCCAGCATTTT CASSLLADSNQPQHF
TRBJ2-2 - - TRBV11-3 15 TGTGCCAGCAGTCCACGTCGTGTCGAGGGCGGGGAGCTGTTTTTT CASSPRRVEGGELFF
TRBJ2-7 once TRBD2 TRBV28 12 TGTGCCACCTCAGGACTAGCATACGAGCAGTACTTC CATSGLAYEQYF
TRBJ2-7 - TRBD2 TRBV3-1/TRBV3-2 14 TGTGCCAGCAGCCCTGGACTAGCGGAATACGAGCAGTACTTC CASSPGLAEYEQYF
TRBJ1-1 - - TRBV19 12 TGTGCCAGTAGTATTGAGAACACTGAAGCTTTCTTT CASSIENTEAFF
TRBJ2-1 - - TRBV11-2 14 TGTGCCAGCAGCTCCTTGAGCTCCTACAATGAGCAGTTCTTC CASSSLSSYNEQFF
TRBJ1-4 - - TRBV6-4 17 TGTGCCAGCAGTCCCCGGGGCGGAGCCGCAACTAATGAAAAACTGTTTTTT CASSPRGGAATNEKLFF
TRBJ2-3 - TRBD2 TRBV2 14 TGTGCCAGCAGTGGGACTAGTTCTGTAGATACGCAGTATTTT CASSGTSSVDTQYF
TRBJ2-1 - TRBD2 TRBV10-3 17 TGTGCCATCTATAGCGGGAGGGCCACCCACGACTACAATGAGCAGTTCTTC CAIYSGRATHDYNEQFF
TRBJ2-1 - - TRBV24-1 13 TGTGCCACCAGTGATCCCGGGAGCAATGAGCAGTTCTTC CATSDPGSNEQFF
TRBJ2-3 - TRBD2 TRBV19 16 TGTGCCAGTAGTGCTCTAGCGGGAGGGCTATCAGATACGCAGTATTTT CASSALAGGLSDTQYF
TRBJ1-1 - - TRBV5-6 14 TGTGCCAGCAGCTTGTGGCAGGCAAACACTGAAGCTTTCTTT CASSLWQANTEAFF
TRBJ1-1 once - TRBV18 14 TGTGCCAGCTCACCACAATGGGCGGACACTGAAGCTTTCTTT CASSPQWADTEAFF
TRBJ1-5 - - TRBV6-5 14 TGTGCCAGCAGTCAACTTAGCACGGATCAGCCCCAGCATTTT CASSQLSTDQPQHF
TRBJ2-5 - - TRBV7-9 14 TGTGCCAGCAGCCCCAAGGGGTTAGGGGAGACCCAGTACTTC CASSPKGLGETQYF
TRBJ1-5 once TRBD1 TRBV2 16 TGTGCCAGCAGGGGGGCAGGGACAGTGTGGGATCAGCCCCAGCATTTT CASRGAGTVWDQPQHF
TRBJ2-6 - - TRBV5-1 16 TGCGCCAGCAGCTTGGAGGGGATATCTGGGGCCAACGTCCTGACTTTC CASSLEGISGANVLTF
TRBJ2-1 - - TRBV4-1 13 TGCGCCAGCAGCCAAGATTGGCGCAATGAGCAGTTCTTC CASSQDWRNEQFF
TRBJ1-2 - - TRBV2 12 TGTGCCACCCAGGACAGTTCGGATGGCTACACCTTC CATQDSSDGYTF
TRBJ1-2 - - TRBV6-1 16 TGTGCCAGCAGTGAAGCGCTTCGGGCAGGGAACTATGGCTACACCTTC CASSEALRAGNYGYTF
TRBJ2-1 - - TRBV15 16 TGTGCCACCAGCAGAGGTCCTGGACTAAGCTACAATGAGCAGTTCTTC CATSRGPGLSYNEQFF
TRBJ2-5 - - TRBV4-1 13 TGCGCCAGCAGCCAAGGACATCAAGAGACCCAGTACTTC CASSQGHQETQYF
TRBJ2-3 - TRBD2 TRBV7-9 19 TGTGCCAGCAGCTTAGTCACTGGGTCTAGCGGGAGCCCCCGAGGTACGCAGTATTTT CASSLVTGSSGSPRGTQYF
TRBJ2-7 - TRBD2 TRBV28 13 TGTGCCAGCACGGTGGCGTGGGGGGGCGAGCAGTACTTC CASTVAWGGEQYF
TRBJ2-3 - - TRBV15 14 TGTGCCACCAGCAGAGATTTTGGGGCAGATACGCAGTATTTT CATSRDFGADTQYF
TRBJ1-4 - - TRBV19 14 TGTGCCAGTAGTATTAGGTCCAGTAGTGAAAAACTGTTTTTT CASSIRSSSEKLFF
TRBJ1-5 - - TRBV27 14 TGTGCCAGCAGTTTAGGGGGGGGCAATCAGCCCCAGCATTTT CASSLGGGNQPQHF
TRBJ2-7 once - TRBV7-6 15 TGTGCCAGCAGCTTAGGGGCCGGGGACACCTACGAGCAGTACTTC CASSLGAGDTYEQYF
TRBJ2-3 - - TRBV14 14 TGTGCCAGCAGCCAAGAATTGGGCAGAGATACGCAGTATTTT CASSQELGRDTQYF
TRBJ2-5 - TRBD2 TRBV29-1 14 TGCAGCGTGTCACTAGCGGGAGTTCAAGAGACCCAGTACTTC CSVSLAGVQETQYF
TRBJ1-6 - TRBD1 TRBV6-5 15 TGTGCCAGCACAGGACAGGGAGTGTTTGATTCACCCCTCCACTTT CASTGQGVFDSPLHF
TRBJ1-4 - - TRBV24-1 15 TGTGCCACCAGCGATGGGCCGCGAACTAATGAAAAACTGTTTTTT CATSDGPRTNEKLFF
TRBJ2-1 - - TRBV30 13 TGTGCCTGGAGTCTCCGTCTTGGTGATGAGCAGTTCTTC CAWSLRLGDEQFF
TRBJ1-1 - TRBD1 TRBV28 12 TGTGCCAGCTTTTCCGACAGGGTTGAAGCTTTCTTT CASFSDRVEAFF
TRBJ1-1 - - TRBV28 14 TGTGCCAGCAGTTTTGGCTGGTTCGGGGCTCGAGCTTTCTTT CASSFGWFGARAFF
TRBJ1-1 - - TRBV2 13 TGTGCCAGCAGTGATCAGGGGAACACTGAAGCTTTCTTT CASSDQGNTEAFF
TRBJ1-1 once - TRBV5-1 15 TGCGCCAGCAGCTTTGATCTCTCCGGAGGGACTGAAGCTTTCTTT CASSFDLSGGTEAFF
TRBJ1-1 once - TRBV14 14 TGTGCCAGCAGCCAAGTCAGGGAAGGGGCTGTAGCTTTCTTT CASSQVREGAVAFF
TRBJ2-1 - TRBD2 TRBV28 14 TGTGCCAGCAGGCTAGCGGAGATTTACAATGAGCAGTTCTTC CASRLAEIYNEQFF
TRBJ1-2 - TRBD1 TRBV18 17 TGTGCCAGCTCACCATTAGCTAGGACAGGGCTTGTGGATGGCTACACCTTC CASSPLARTGLVDGYTF
TRBJ2-3 - - TRBV7-9 14 TGTGCCAGCAGCTTAGTTCTGGACCCAGATACGCAGTATTTT CASSLVLDPDTQYF
TRBJ1-2 - - TRBV30 12 TGTGCCTGGATTGAGGGACAATATGGCTACACCTTC CAWIEGQYGYTF